This TCR beta chain is from a study of T-cell reconstitution after alpha-beta-depleted transplantation in children (dated by TCRdb to 2015 to 2016). The study in broad terms: Using TCR repertoire profiling, the study followed T-cell immune reconstitution in a quantitative way in children after TCRalphabeta/CD19-depleted allogeneic hematopoietic cell transplantation.

About this clonotype: The antigen this receptor binds is unknown. No base quality information exists; no much larger clone differs at one position.

In the paper's terms, the treatment or condition label means: allogeneic hematopoietic cell transplantation with graft depleted of TCRalphabeta T cells and CD19 B cells. The children who served as transplant recipients had been given grafts of TCRalphabeta/CD19-depleted allogeneic hematopoietic cells. Including cysteine and phenylalanine, the CDR3 has 14 amino acids. Only the CDR3 DNA stays, 42 bases, in frame from base 1. CDR1 LGHNA and CDR2 YNFKEQ are derived from the germline V gene. V sheds 7 bases and J sheds 6 bases, leaving 19 bases between their ends. The paper as a whole reports these results and caveats: About two months after transplant, the apparently early recovery of alphabetaT-cell counts reportedly depended on just several hundred clones that had expanded rapidly and came from non-depleted graft cells. In some patients, the high TCRbeta diversity seen at day 60 was put down to recipient T cells and intrathymic progenitors that had survived conditioning. Over the following months the frequencies of hyperexpanded clones went down, and after one year T-cell counts and TCRbeta diversity were mostly credited to newly produced T cells.

Libraries were built with PCR. The instrument was an Illumina HiSeq 2500. Molecular barcoding was employed in the preparation of TCR libraries, with unique molecular identifiers being used to normalize TCRbeta repertoire quantification. The public reads were quality trimmed at Q25 with fastp and then assembled into clones with MiXCR by TCRdb, keeping productive beta chains. Every CDR3 protein is listed once, alongside the most common genes and DNA of its rows. For this sample the table gives more than 200,000 distinct CDR3 sequences, of which about 15% were detected only once. The ten largest clonotypes hold around 45% of the sample.

The sequence came from a male patient between 2 and 10 years old who had a stem cell transplant for acute lymphoblastic leukemia, so the T cells may come from the graft donor. This chain is built from TRBV4-2 and TRBJ2-7; the D call could be TRBD1 or TRBD2, with each sharing 6 bases. Sequencing used PBMCs, mostly from graft donor cells, obtained 360 days after TCRalphabeta/CD19-depleted stem cell transplant. The CDR3 corresponds to CASTRDKIGGEQYF. The DNA sequence follows: TGTGCCAGCACGCGGGACAAAATAGGGGGCGAGCAGTACTTC.